Listed below are T cell receptor beta chains from one sample, sequenced in a study of response to subunit inactivated influenza vaccine. TCRdb processed the RT-PCR reads anew with MiXCR; each CDR3 protein has one entry. The sample has more than 450,000 distinct CDR3 sequences, 10% to 15% seen once. This specimen consisted of PBMCs from blood, obtained on the day of vaccination. The receptors were gathered from a man aged 50-59 years who received an inactivated influenza vaccine. Both conserved end residues are trimmed from each CDR3.

V gene	J gene	CDR3 protein
TRBV20-1	TRBJ1-4	SARSLGATNEKLF
TRBV7-8	TRBJ2-7	ASSTTPAPSYEQY
TRBV29-1	TRBJ2-3	SVNTGVPDTQY
TRBV12-3/TRBV12-4	TRBJ2-1	ASSLNGGRYNEQF
TRBV12-3/TRBV12-4	TRBJ1-2	ASSLGGVFYGYT
TRBV6-2/TRBV6-3	TRBJ2-2	ASSYSGGAVGELF
TRBV11-2	TRBJ2-4	ASSLRRQGGGIQY
TRBV7-9	TRBJ2-7	ASSLGTSPLYEQY
TRBV6-2/TRBV6-3	TRBJ1-2	ASSYDRTSGYT
TRBV29-1	TRBJ2-5	SVEGGTSGRGNQETQY
TRBV3-1	TRBJ2-2	ASSQGGGGRTGELF
TRBV5-4	TRBJ2-2	ASRVGQTAGELF
TRBV10-3	TRBJ2-4	AISGGSRDIQY
TRBV7-2	TRBJ2-3	ASYRTTGAPQY
TRBV28	TRBJ1-5	ASSLSSGLGQIDQPQH